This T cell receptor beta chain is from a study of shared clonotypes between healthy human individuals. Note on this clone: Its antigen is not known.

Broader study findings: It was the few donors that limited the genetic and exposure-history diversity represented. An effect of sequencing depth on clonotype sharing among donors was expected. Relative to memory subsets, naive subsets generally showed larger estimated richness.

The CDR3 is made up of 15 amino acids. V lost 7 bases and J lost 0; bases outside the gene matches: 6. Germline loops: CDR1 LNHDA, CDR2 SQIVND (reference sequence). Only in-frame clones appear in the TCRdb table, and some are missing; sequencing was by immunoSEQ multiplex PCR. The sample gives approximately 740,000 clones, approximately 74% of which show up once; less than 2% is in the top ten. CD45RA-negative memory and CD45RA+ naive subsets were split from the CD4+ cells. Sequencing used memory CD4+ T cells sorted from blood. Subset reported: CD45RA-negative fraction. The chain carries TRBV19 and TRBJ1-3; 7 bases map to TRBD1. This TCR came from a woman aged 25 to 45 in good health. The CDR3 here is CASTGTAVSGNTIYF. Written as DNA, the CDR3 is TGTGCCAGTACTGGGACAGCCGTCTCTGGAAACACCATATATTTT. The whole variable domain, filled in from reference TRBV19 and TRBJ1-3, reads DGGITQSPKYLFRKEGQNVTLSCEQNLNHDAMYWYRQDPGQGLRLIYYSQIVNDFQKGDIAEGYSVSREKKESFPLTVTSAQKNPTAFYLCASTGTAVSGNTIYFGEGSWLTVV.